The source of this T cell receptor beta chain is a study of PD-L1 blockade in urothelial cancer. The time point denotes: pretreatment peripheral blood. Sequenced by immunoSEQ multiplex PCR; TCRdb stores in-frame clones only, minus some. Among about 63,000 clones listed, approximately 80% were seen once. The germline gives CDR1 SQVTM, CDR2 ANQGSEA. V dropped 4 bases and J dropped 8; count of bases not matched to a gene: 4. This CDR3 has 12 residues. The material was PBMCs, obtained around atezolizumab (anti-PD-L1) treatment. The TCR was taken from a man in his sixties or seventies with urothelial cancer. The chain carries TRBV29-1 and TRBJ1-3; 8 bases fit TRBD1. The CDR3 region has the DNA TGCAGCGTTGGAATGACAGGGGACACCATATATTTT. It is translated as CSVGMTGDTIYF.